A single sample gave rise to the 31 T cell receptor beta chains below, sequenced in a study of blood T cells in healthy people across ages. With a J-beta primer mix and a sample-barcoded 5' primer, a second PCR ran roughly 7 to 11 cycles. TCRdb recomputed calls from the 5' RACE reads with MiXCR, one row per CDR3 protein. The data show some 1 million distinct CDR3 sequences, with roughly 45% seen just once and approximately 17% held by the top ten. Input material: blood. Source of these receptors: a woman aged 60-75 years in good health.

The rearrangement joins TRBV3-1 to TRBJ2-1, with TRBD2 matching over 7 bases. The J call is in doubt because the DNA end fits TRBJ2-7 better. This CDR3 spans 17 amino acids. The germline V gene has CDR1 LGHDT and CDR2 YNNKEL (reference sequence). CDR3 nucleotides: TGTGCCAGCAGCCAAGAGGTGGCGGGAGCTTCCTACAATGAGCAGTACTTC. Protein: CASSQEVAGASYNEQYF.

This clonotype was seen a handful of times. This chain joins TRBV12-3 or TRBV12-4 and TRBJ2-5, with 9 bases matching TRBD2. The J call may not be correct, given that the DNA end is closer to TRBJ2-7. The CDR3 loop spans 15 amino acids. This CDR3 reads CASSLGSGRADEQYF. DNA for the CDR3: TGTGCCAGCAGTTTAGGTAGCGGGAGAGCGGACGAGCAGTACTTC.

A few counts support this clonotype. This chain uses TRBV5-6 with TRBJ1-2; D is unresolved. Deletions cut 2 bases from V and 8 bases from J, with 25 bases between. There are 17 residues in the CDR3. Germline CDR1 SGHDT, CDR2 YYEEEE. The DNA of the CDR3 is TGTGCCAGCAGCTTCGACGGATTTAGCGCTGGTGGAGGGGGCTACACCTTC. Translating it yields CASSFDGFSAGGGGYTF.

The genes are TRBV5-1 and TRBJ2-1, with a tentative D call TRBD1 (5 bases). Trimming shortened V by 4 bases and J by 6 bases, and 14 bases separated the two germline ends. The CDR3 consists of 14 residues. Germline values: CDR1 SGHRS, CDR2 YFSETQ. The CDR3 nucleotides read TGCGCCAGCAGCGAATCACTCCAGGGCAATGAGCAGTTCTTC. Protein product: CASSESLQGNEQFF.

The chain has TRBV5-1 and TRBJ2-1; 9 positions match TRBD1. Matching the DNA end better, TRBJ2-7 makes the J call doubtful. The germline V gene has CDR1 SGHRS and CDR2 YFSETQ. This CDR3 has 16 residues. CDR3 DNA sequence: TGCGCCAGCAGCAGAACAACAGGGGGCCCAAACAATGAGCAGTACTTC. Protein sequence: CASSRTTGGPNNEQYF.

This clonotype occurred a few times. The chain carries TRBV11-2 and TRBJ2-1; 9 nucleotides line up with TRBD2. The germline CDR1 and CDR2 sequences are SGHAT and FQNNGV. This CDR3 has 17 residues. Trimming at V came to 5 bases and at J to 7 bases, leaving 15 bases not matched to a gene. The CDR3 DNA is TGTGCCAGCAGCCAATCGATAGCGGGAGAGGTTTATAATGAGCAGTTCTTC. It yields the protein CASSQSIAGEVYNEQFF.

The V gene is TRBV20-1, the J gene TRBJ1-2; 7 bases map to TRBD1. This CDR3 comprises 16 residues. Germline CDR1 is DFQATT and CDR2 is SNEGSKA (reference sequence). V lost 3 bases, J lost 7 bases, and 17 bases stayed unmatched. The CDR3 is CSARRSNRGFLSGYTF. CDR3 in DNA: TGCAGTGCTAGGAGGTCCAACAGGGGATTCTTGTCTGGCTACACCTTC.

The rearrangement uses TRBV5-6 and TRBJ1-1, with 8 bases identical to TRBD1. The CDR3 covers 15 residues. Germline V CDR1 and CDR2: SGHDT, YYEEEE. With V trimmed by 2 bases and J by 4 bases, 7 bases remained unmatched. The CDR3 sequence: CASSFLQGVVTEAFF. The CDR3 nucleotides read TGTGCCAGCAGCTTCCTACAGGGGGTAGTCACTGAAGCTTTCTTT.

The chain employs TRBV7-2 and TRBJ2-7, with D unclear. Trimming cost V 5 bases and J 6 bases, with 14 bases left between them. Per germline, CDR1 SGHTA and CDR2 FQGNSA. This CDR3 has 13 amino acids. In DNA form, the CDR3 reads TGTGCCAGCAGCCAGGACCCGGGCCGCGAGCAGTACTTC. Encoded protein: CASSQDPGREQYF.

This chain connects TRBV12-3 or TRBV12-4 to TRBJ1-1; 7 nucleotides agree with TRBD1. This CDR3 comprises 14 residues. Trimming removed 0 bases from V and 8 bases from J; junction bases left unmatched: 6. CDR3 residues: CASSLAMRGREAFF. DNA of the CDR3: TGTGCCAGCAGTTTAGCGATGAGGGGGCGCGAAGCTTTCTTT.

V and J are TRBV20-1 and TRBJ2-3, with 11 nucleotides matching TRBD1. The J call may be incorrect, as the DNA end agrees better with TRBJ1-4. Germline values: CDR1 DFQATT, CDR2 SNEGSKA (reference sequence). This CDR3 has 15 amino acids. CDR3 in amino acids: CSARPRTGGREELFF. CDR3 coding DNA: TGCAGTGCTAGACCACGGACAGGGGGCCGAGAAGAACTGTTTTTT.

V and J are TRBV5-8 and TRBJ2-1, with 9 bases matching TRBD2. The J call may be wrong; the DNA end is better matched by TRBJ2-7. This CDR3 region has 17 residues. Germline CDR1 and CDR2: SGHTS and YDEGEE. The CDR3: CASNIRSSGISYNEQYF. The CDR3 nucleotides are TGTGCCAGCAACATTCGCTCTAGCGGGATTTCCTACAATGAGCAGTACTTC.

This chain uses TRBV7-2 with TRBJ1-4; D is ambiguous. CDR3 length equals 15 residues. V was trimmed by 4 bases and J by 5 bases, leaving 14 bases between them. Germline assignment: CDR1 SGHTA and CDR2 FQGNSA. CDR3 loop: CASSYRGSGNEKLFF. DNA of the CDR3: TGTGCCAGCAGCTACCGGGGTTCGGGGAATGAAAAACTGTTTTTT.

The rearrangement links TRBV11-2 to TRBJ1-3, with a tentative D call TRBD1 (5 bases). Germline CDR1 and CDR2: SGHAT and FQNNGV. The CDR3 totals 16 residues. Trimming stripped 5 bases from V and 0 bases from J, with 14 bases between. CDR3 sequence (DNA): TGTGCCAGCAGCGCGGGACCCCCGAGCTCTGGAAACACCATATATTTT. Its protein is CASSAGPPSSGNTIYF.

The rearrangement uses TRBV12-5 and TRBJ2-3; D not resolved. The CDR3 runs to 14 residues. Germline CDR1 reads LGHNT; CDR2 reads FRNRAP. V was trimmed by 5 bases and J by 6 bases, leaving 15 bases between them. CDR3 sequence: CASGLQVRSDTQYF. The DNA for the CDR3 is TGTGCTAGTGGTCTCCAAGTACGGTCGGATACGCAGTATTTT.

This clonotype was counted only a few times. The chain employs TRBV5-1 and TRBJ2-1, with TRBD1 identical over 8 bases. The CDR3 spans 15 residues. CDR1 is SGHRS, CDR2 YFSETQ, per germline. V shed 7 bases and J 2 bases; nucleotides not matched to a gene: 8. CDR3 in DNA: TGCGCCAGCCGGTTGATGACAGGGGCCTACAATGAGCAGTTCTTC. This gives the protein CASRLMTGAYNEQFF.

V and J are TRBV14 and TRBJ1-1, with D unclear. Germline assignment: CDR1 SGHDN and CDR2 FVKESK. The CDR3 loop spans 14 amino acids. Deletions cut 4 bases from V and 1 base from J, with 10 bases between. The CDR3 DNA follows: TGTGCCAGCAGCCCCCGGAATGGGAACACTGAAGCTTTCTTT. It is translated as CASSPRNGNTEAFF.

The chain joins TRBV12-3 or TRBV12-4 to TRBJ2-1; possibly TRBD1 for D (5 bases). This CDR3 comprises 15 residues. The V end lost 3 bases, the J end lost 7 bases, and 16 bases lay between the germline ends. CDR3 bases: TGTGCCAGCAGTTTCAGGGTCCGGTCGTTTAATGAGCAGTTCTTC. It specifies CASSFRVRSFNEQFF.

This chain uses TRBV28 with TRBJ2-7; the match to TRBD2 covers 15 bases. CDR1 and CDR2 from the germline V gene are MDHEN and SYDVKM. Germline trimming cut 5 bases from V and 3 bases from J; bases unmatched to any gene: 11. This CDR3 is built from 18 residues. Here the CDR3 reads CASSLGLAGGPGDYEQYF. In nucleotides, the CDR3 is TGTGCCAGCAGTCTGGGACTAGCGGGAGGACCTGGGGACTACGAGCAGTACTTC.

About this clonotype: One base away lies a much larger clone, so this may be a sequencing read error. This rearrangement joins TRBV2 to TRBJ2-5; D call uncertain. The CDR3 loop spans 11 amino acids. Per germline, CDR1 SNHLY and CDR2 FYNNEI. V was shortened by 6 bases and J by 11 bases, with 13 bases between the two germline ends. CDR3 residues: CASSPHDEQYF. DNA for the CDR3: TGTGCCAGCAGCCCTCACGATGAGCAGTACTTC.

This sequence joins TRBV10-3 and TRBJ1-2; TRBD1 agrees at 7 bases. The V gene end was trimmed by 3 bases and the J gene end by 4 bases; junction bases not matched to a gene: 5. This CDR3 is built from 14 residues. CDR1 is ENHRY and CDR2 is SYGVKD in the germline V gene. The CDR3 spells CAISDLQGSYGYTF. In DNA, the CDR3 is TGTGCCATCAGTGACCTACAGGGGTCCTATGGCTACACCTTC.

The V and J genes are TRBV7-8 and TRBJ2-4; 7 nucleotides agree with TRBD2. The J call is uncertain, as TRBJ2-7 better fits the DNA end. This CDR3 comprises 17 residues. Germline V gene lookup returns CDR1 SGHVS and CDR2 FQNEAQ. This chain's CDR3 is CASSLVAGGSSSYEQYF. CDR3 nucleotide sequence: TGTGCCAGCAGCTTAGTGGCCGGCGGGAGTTCTTCCTACGAGCAGTACTTC.

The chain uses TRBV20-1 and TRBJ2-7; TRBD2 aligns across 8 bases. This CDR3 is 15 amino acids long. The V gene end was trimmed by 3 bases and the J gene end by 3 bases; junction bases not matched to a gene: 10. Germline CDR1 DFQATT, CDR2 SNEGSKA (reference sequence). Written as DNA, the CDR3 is TGCAGTGCTAGCCCTGTGACTAGCGCCCACTACGAGCAGTACTTC. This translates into CSASPVTSAHYEQYF.

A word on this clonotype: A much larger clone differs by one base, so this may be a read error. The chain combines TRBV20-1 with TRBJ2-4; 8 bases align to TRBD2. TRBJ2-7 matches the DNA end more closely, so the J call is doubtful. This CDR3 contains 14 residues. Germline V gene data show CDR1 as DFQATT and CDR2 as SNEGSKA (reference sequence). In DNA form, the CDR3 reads TGCAGTGCTAGACTATCCGGGACTAGTAGCGAGCAGTACTTC. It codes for CSARLSGTSSEQYF.

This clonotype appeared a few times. The CDR3 sequence: CASSPPLSRYEQYF. The CDR3 coding sequence is TGTGCCAGCAGTCCACCTCTCTCTAGGTACGAGCAGTACTTC. The chain employs TRBV25-1 and TRBJ2-7; D uncertain. The CDR3 is 14 amino acids. The V gene lost 5 bases and the J gene lost 4 bases, with 15 bases spanning the gap. From germline, CDR1 is MGHDK and CDR2 SYGVNS.

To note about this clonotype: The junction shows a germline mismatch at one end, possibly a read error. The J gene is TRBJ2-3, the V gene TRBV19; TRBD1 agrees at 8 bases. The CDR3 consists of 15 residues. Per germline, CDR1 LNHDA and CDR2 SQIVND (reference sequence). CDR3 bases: TGTGCCAGTGGTATTGGGACAGGCCGCACAGATACGCAGTATTTT. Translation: CASGIGTGRTDTQYF.

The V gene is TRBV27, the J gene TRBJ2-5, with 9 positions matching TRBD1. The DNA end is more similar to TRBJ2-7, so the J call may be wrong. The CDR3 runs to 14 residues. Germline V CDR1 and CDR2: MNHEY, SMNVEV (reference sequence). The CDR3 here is CASSGTGFSYEQYF. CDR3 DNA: TGTGCCAGCAGTGGGACAGGGTTCTCCTACGAGCAGTACTTC.

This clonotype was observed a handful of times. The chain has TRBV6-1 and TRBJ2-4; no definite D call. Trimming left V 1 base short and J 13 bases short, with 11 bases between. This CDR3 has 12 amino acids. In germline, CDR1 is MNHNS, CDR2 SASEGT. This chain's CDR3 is CASSEVRFGQYF. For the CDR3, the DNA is TGTGCCAGCAGTGAAGTAAGGTTTGGGCAGTACTTC.

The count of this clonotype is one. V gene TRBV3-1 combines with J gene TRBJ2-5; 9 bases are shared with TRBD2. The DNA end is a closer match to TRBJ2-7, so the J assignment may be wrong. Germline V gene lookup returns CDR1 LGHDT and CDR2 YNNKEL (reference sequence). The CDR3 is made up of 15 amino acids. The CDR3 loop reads CASSPSGTRLDEQYF. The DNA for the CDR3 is TGTGCCAGCAGCCCTAGCGGGACACGGCTGGACGAGCAGTACTTC.

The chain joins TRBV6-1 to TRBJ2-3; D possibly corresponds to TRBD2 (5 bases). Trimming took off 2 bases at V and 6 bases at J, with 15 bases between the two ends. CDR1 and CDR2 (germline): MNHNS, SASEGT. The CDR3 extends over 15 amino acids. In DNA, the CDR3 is TGTGCCAGCAGTGAACTACACCTCCCGGGGGATACGCAGTATTTT. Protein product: CASSELHLPGDTQYF.

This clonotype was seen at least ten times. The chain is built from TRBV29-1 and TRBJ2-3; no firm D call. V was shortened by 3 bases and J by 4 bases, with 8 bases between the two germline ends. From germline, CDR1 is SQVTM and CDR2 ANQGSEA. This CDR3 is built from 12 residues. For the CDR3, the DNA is TGCAGCGTTGATCGACAAGCAGATACGCAGTATTTT. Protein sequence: CSVDRQADTQYF.